This T cell receptor (beta chain) was sequenced in a study of cytomegalovirus exposure and HLA in healthy donors. Study background: About 180 million T cells yielded some 120 million unique TCR beta sequences in earlier analysis.

CDR3 length: 13 residues. Germline V gene lookup returns CDR1 SEHNR and CDR2 FQNEAQ (reference sequence). The V end was cut by 5 bases, the J end by 4 bases, with 12 bases between. PCR primers comprised 60 Vbeta and 13 Jbeta primers. Some clones are missing from TCRdb's copy, which holds only in-frame ones; the method was immunoSEQ multiplex PCR. The sample carries approximately 290,000 clones, around 80% recorded once. Overall study results and limits: Roughly uniform depth of sequencing across donors was assumed in presence/absence analyses. The productive fraction for most TCR beta V segments was about 87% or about 30% in an earlier analysis. According to a later analysis, most TCR beta chains associated with CMV appeared HLA-restricted.

Comments on this clone: Its target is not known.

Material: PBMCs. V and J are TRBV7-9 and TRBJ2-7; a weak D match, TRBD1 (6 bases). The clonotype comes from a girl aged 2-10 years in good health and CMV-seronegative. CDR3 coding DNA: TGTGCCAGCAGCCCCCGGGACATTTACGAGCAGTACTTC. It yields the protein CASSPRDIYEQYF.